The 15 T cell receptor beta chains below all came from one sample that was sequenced in a study of T cell changes during pregnancy in multiple sclerosis. Profiled with immunoSEQ multiplex PCR; TCRdb holds only in-frame clones, not every one. The sample lists 85,000 to 95,000 clones, around 91% occurring once. The sample consisted of peripheral blood, taken after pregnancy. The receptors come from a female donor in good health, enrolled as a control in a pregnancy study.

The gene calls are TRBV4-3 and TRBJ1-2; 8 nucleotides match TRBD1. V dropped 6 bases and J dropped 4; count of bases not matched to a gene: 4. Germline V CDR1 and CDR2: LGHNA, YSLEER. CDR3 size: 13 residues. The CDR3 region has the DNA TGCGCCAGCAGTAGGACAGGGACCTATGGCTACACCTTC. Its translation is CASSRTGTYGYTF.

The chain uses TRBV18 and TRBJ2-5; TRBD1 matches 8 bases. CDR3 length equals 16 residues. Germline V gene data show CDR1 as KGHSH and CDR2 as LQKENI. V shed 4 bases and J 6 bases; nucleotides not matched to a gene: 13. Here the CDR3 DNA reads TGTGCCAGCTCACTACTGACAGGGGCTACGGAGCAGACCCAGTACTTC. It codes for CASSLLTGATEQTQYF.

The gene calls are TRBV11-3 and TRBJ2-1; TRBD1 might be the D (5 bases). Trimming took off 5 bases at V and 5 bases at J, with 10 bases between the two ends. The CDR3 contains 13 residues. The germline CDR1 and CDR2 sequences are SGHNT and YENEEA. The CDR3 spells CASSTLRDNEQFF. As DNA, the CDR3 is TGTGCCAGCAGCACCCTCAGGGACAATGAGCAGTTCTTC.

The chain joins TRBV4-3 to TRBJ1-4; TRBD1 is a possible D gene (6 bases). Between the trimmed V and J ends, which lost 4 bases and 5 bases, there was a span of 14 bases. This CDR3 contains 15 residues. The V gene's germline CDR1 is LGHNA and CDR2 YSLEER. CDR3 bases: TGCGCCAGCAGCCGCGGGCGGGGGCTCAATGAAAAACTGTTTTTT. Its protein product is CASSRGRGLNEKLFF.

The rearrangement links TRBV5-1 to TRBJ2-2; the D gene is possibly TRBD1 (6 bases). Germline lookup yields CDR1 SGHRS and CDR2 YFSETQ. Trimming removed 2 bases from V and 1 base from J, with 12 bases in between. This CDR3 has 16 residues. The CDR3 DNA sequence: TGCGCCAGCAGCTTCCTCAGGGGCGAGAACACCGGGGAGCTGTTTTTT. Protein sequence: CASSFLRGENTGELFF.

Concerning this clone itself: One end of the junction is discordant with germline, which a read error may explain. The gene calls are TRBV7-7 and TRBJ1-5; D remains unclear. Germline V gene sequence: CDR1 SSHAT, CDR2 FNYEAQ (reference sequence). The CDR3 has 13 residues. CDR3 loop: CASSLVSYQPQHF. CDR3 DNA: TGTGCTAGCAGCTTAGTGAGTTATCAGCCCCAGCATTTT.

The chain has TRBV7-9 and TRBJ1-2; the match to TRBD1 covers 8 bases. Per the germline V gene, CDR1 is SEHNR and CDR2 is FQNEAQ (reference sequence). The CDR3 totals 15 residues. The V gene end was trimmed by 4 bases and the J gene end by 3 bases; junction bases not matched to a gene: 7. The CDR3 loop reads CASSSTGASHYGYTF. The CDR3 nucleotides are TGTGCCAGCAGCTCGACAGGGGCGTCGCACTATGGCTACACCTTC.

The V gene is TRBV19, the J gene TRBJ1-1, with TRBD1 as a possible D gene (6 bases). CDR1 LNHDA and CDR2 SQIVND come from the germline V gene (reference sequence). Trimming removed 0 bases from V and 8 bases from J, with 10 bases in between. The CDR3 contains 13 residues. The CDR3 DNA reads TGTGCCAGTAGTATAGAAGGGGGAACAGAAGCTTTCTTT. It specifies CASSIEGGTEAFF.

The chain is built from TRBV6-5 and TRBJ2-7; weak D call: TRBD2 (7 bases). From germline, CDR1 is MNHEY and CDR2 SVGAGI. Trimming left V 8 bases short and J 2 bases short, with 19 bases between. The CDR3 runs to 15 residues. DNA for the CDR3: TGTGCCAGCTCCCCCCTGGCGGGGGCGACCTACGAGCAGTACTTC. Protein: CASSPLAGATYEQYF.

The chain couples TRBV28 to TRBJ2-4, with a weak D call TRBD1 (5 bases). Looked up from germline, CDR1 is MDHEN and CDR2 is SYDVKM. V was pared by 8 bases and J by 4 bases, with 12 bases between. The CDR3 totals 13 residues. CDR3 region: CASGDSSKNIQYF. CDR3 bases: TGTGCCAGCGGTGACAGCTCTAAAAACATTCAGTACTTC.

The chain carries TRBV7-9 and TRBJ1-2; 7 nucleotides match TRBD1. Germline CDR1 and CDR2: SEHNR and FQNEAQ (reference sequence). This CDR3 contains 13 residues. V lost 5 bases, J lost 4 bases, and 4 bases stayed unmatched. The CDR3 here is CASSRQGPYGYTF. The CDR3 DNA is TGTGCCAGCAGCAGACAGGGCCCCTATGGCTACACCTTC.

This chain uses TRBV19 with TRBJ2-2, with D possibly TRBD1 on 7 matching bases. CDR3 size: 15 residues. V was cut by 7 bases and J by 6 bases, with 18 bases left in between. CDR1 is LNHDA and CDR2 is SQIVND in the germline V gene (reference sequence). CDR3 loop: CASNKRGTAAGELFF. The CDR3 DNA reads as TGTGCCAGTAACAAACGCGGGACAGCAGCCGGGGAGCTGTTTTTT.

A single count supports this clone. CDR3 nucleotide sequence: TGTGCCAGCTCTAGCGGGGGGACCAGGAACACCGGGGAGCTGTTTTTT. The encoded protein is CASSSGGTRNTGELFF. The V and J genes are TRBV5-4 and TRBJ2-2, with 11 bases that match TRBD2. The germline CDR1 and CDR2 sequences are SGHNT and YYREEE (reference sequence). V was clipped by 7 bases and J by 1 base; unmatched bases: 6. The CDR3 has 16 amino acids.

This clone is judged medium-sized. The chain uses TRBV11-2 and TRBJ1-3; 7 nucleotides match TRBD1. The V gene's germline CDR1 is SGHAT and CDR2 FQNNGV. Losses at the gene ends were 3 bases for V and 6 bases for J; bases not matched to a gene: 2. This CDR3 has 13 residues. Written as DNA, the CDR3 is TGTGCCAGCAGCTTGGAGGGGGCAAACACCATATATTTT. This sequence encodes CASSLEGANTIYF.

The chain is built from TRBV5-1 and TRBJ2-2, with 7 bases matching TRBD2. The germline gives CDR1 SGHRS, CDR2 YFSETQ. The CDR3 spans 16 residues. V gave up 5 bases and J gave up 2 bases; unmatched junction bases: 9. As DNA, the CDR3 is TGCGCCAGCAGAGCTACCGGACTAGACAACACCGGGGAGCTGTTTTTT. As protein: CASRATGLDNTGELFF.